The 15 T cell receptor beta chains below were found in one sample sequenced in a study of shared clonotypes between healthy human individuals. CD45RO-negative CD8 cells positively selected for CCR7 made up the naive population, which excluded terminally differentiated effector memory CD45RA+ cells. Clones were read by immunoSEQ multiplex PCR, and TCRdb kept only the in-frame ones, dropping some. This sample has fewer than 850,000 clones, with approximately 96% found just once. Material for sequencing was naive CD8+ T cells sorted from blood. All receptors come from a man aged 30-40 years in good health.

V and J are TRBV7-9 and TRBJ1-1; tentatively, D is TRBD1 (5 bases). The V end lost 0 bases, the J end lost 5 bases, and 22 bases lay between the germline ends. This CDR3 contains 18 residues. Per the germline V gene, CDR1 is SEHNR and CDR2 is FQNEAQ (reference sequence). The CDR3 DNA reads as TGTGCCAGCAGCTTAGCGGGGACTTTAGGTCTGAACGGGACTGAAGCTTTCTTT. Encoded protein: CASSLAGTLGLNGTEAFF.

The chain uses TRBV7-9 and TRBJ2-1; the D is unclear. The V gene's germline CDR1 is SEHNR and CDR2 FQNEAQ (reference sequence). The CDR3 has 17 residues. The ends were cut back, 5 bases at V and 0 bases at J, with 17 bases in the middle. DNA for the CDR3: TGTGCCAGCAGCCCCGCAGCTGGCGCGAGCTCCTACAATGAGCAGTTCTTC. Amino acids: CASSPAAGASSYNEQFF.

The gene calls are TRBV10-2 and TRBJ2-7, with D perhaps matching TRBD2 (6 bases). Germline-derived CDR1 and CDR2 are WSHSY and SAAADI. The CDR3 is made up of 17 amino acids. Trimming took 4 bases from V and 3 from J, leaving 22 bases between them. CDR3 in DNA: TGCGCCAGCAGTGGGAAGACCTCCCCAGCGGGCCTCTACGAGCAGTACTTC. The encoded protein is CASSGKTSPAGLYEQYF.

The DNA of the CDR3 is TGTGCCAGCAGCTTTTGGACAGCAGGCACAGATACGCAGTATTTT. As protein: CASSFWTAGTDTQYF. The V call is TRBV7-8, the J call TRBJ2-3; tentative D call: TRBD1 (6 bases). The V end lost 3 bases, the J end lost 1 base, and 11 bases lay between the germline ends. The CDR3 extends over 15 amino acids. In germline, CDR1 is SGHVS, CDR2 FQNEAQ. Complete variable domain (other parts from reference TRBV7-8 and TRBJ2-3): GAGVSQSPRYKVAKRGQDVALRCDPISGHVSLFWYQQALGQGPEFLTYFQNEAQLDKSGLPSDRFFAERPEGSVSTLKIQRTQQEDSAVYLCASSFWTAGTDTQYFGPGTRLTVL.

The chain links TRBV4-1 to TRBJ2-7, with D uncertain. CDR3 length equals 15 residues. V was trimmed by 0 bases and J by 5 bases, leaving 14 bases between them. CDR1 is MGHRA and CDR2 is YSYEKL in the germline V gene. The CDR3 sequence: CASSQEVYQRDEQYF. In DNA, the CDR3 is TGCGCCAGCAGCCAAGAAGTCTACCAAAGGGACGAGCAGTACTTC.

The CDR3, as DNA: TGCGCCAGCAGCCAAGTGGGGTATGAGCAGTTCTTC. It codes for CASSQVGYEQFF. The chain combines TRBV4-3 with TRBJ2-1; D gene uncertain. This CDR3 spans 12 amino acids. Germline V gives CDR1 LGHNA, CDR2 YSLEER. The ends were cut back, 1 base at V and 8 bases at J, with 6 bases in the middle.

V usage is TRBV25-1 and J usage is TRBJ1-1; no clear D gene. CDR3 length: 13 residues. Trimming removed 3 bases at V and 5 bases at J, with 10 bases between. Germline V CDR1 and CDR2: MGHDK, SYGVNS. The CDR3 loop reads CASSDRWGTEAFF. The CDR3 DNA follows: TGTGCCAGCAGTGATAGATGGGGAACTGAAGCTTTCTTT.

The V gene is TRBV29-1, the J gene TRBJ2-7; D unclear. The germline V and J ends were trimmed by 1 base and 3 bases, with 10 bases remaining between them. This CDR3 has 13 amino acids. Per the germline V gene, CDR1 is SQVTM and CDR2 is ANQGSEA. CDR3 protein: CSVEVPVSYEQYF. CDR3 in DNA: TGCAGCGTTGAAGTGCCGGTCAGCTACGAGCAGTACTTC.

V gene TRBV6-5 combines with J gene TRBJ2-1, with TRBD1 as a possible D gene (6 bases). Germline-derived CDR1 and CDR2 are MNHEY and SVGAGI. The CDR3 is 13 amino acids. V lost 6 bases and J 4 bases, leaving 10 bases between the germline ends. The DNA for the CDR3 is TGTGCCAGCAGCGGACAGACGTACAATGAGCAGTTCTTC. This sequence encodes CASSGQTYNEQFF.

The V and J genes are TRBV27 and TRBJ2-2; TRBD1 matches at 7 bases. CDR1 MNHEY and CDR2 SMNVEV come from the germline V gene (reference sequence). This CDR3 is 12 amino acids long. V shed 5 bases, J shed 6 bases, and the junction held 0 bases outside the gene matches. DNA for the CDR3: TGTGCCAGCAGTCAGGGGGCCGGGGAGCTGTTTTTT. Translating it yields CASSQGAGELFF.

The chain employs TRBV18 and TRBJ2-5; 7 positions agree with TRBD1. CDR1 and CDR2 (germline): KGHSH, LQKENI. This CDR3 region has 15 residues. V lost 2 bases and J lost 1; bases outside the gene matches: 4. In DNA form, the CDR3 reads TGTGCCAGCTCACCAGCGGACAGGATCCAAGAGACCCAGTACTTC. Amino acid sequence: CASSPADRIQETQYF.

The genes are TRBV7-9 and TRBJ2-7; 10 bases agree with TRBD2. The V segment lost 5 bases and the J segment 6 bases; nucleotides outside the gene matches: 16. The CDR3 runs 17 residues. CDR1 and CDR2 (germline): SEHNR, FQNEAQ (reference sequence). In DNA, the CDR3 is TGTGCCAGCAGCCCCGGAAGCACACTAGCGGGGCTGCCCGAGCAGTACTTC. Translating gives CASSPGSTLAGLPEQYF.

The chain recombines TRBV11-2 with TRBJ2-1; TRBD2 matches at 7 bases. Trimming at V came to 3 bases and at J to 2 bases, leaving 7 bases not matched to a gene. The CDR3 spans 16 residues. In germline, CDR1 is SGHAT, CDR2 FQNNGV. This CDR3 is CASSLGSGDPYNEQFF. The CDR3 DNA sequence: TGTGCCAGCAGCTTGGGGAGCGGGGACCCCTACAATGAGCAGTTCTTC.

The gene calls are TRBV7-9 and TRBJ1-5, with no clear D. Germline lookup yields CDR1 SEHNR and CDR2 FQNEAQ (reference sequence). V dropped 2 bases and J dropped 4 bases, with 12 bases sitting between them. This CDR3 has 15 amino acids. The CDR3 DNA reads as TGTGCCAGCAGCTTATCAGACGGGCCTAATCAGCCCCAGCATTTT. The encoded protein is CASSLSDGPNQPQHF.

This chain uses TRBV5-4 with TRBJ2-2; no clear D. The V gene's germline CDR1 is SGHNT and CDR2 YYREEE (reference sequence). V was trimmed by 2 bases and J by 6 bases, leaving 8 bases between them. The CDR3 loop spans 13 amino acids. The CDR3 coding sequence is TGTGCCAGCAGCTTTAAGGTCGCCGGGGAGCTGTTTTTT. Translated: CASSFKVAGELFF. Based on the CDR3 plus reference TRBV5-4 and TRBJ2-2, the full variable domain is ETGVTQSPTHLIKTRGQQVTLRCSSQSGHNTVSWYQQALGQGPQFIFQYYREEENGRGNFPPRFSGLQFPNYSSELNVNALELDDSALYLCASSFKVAGELFFGEGSRLTVL.